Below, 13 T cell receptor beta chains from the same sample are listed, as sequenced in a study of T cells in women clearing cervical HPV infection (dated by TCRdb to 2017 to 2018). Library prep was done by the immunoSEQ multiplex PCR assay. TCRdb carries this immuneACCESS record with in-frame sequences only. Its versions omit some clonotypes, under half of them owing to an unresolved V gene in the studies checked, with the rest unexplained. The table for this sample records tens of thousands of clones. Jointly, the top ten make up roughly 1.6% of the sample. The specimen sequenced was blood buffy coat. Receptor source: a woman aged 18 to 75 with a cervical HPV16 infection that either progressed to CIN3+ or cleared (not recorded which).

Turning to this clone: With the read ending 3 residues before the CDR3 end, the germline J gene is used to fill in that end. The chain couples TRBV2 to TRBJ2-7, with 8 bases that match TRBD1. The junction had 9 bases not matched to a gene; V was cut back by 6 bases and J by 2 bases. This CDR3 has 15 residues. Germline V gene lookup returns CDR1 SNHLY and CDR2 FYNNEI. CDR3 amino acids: CASRFDRGGAYEQYF. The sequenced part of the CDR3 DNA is TGTGCCAGCAGGTTTGACAGGGGTGGGGCCTACGAG.

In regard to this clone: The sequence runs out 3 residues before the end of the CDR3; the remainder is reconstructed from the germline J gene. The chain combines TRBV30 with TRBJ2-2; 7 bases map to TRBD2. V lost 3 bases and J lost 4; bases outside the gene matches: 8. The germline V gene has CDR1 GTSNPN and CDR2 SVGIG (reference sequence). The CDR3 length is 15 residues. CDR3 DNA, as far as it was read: TGTGCCTGGAGGTTTGGGGGGGTGAGCACCGGGGAG. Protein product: CAWRFGGVSTGE. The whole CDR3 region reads CAWRFGGVSTGELFF.

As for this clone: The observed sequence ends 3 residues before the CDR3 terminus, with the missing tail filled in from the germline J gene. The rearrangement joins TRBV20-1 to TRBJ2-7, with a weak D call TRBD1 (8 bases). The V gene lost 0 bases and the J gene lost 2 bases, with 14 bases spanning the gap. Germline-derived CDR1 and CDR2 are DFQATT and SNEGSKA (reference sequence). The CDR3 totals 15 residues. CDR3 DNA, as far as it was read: TGCAGTGCTAGAGAGGGGGGGACAGGTCCCTACGAG. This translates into CSAREGGTGPYE. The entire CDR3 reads CSAREGGTGPYEQYF.

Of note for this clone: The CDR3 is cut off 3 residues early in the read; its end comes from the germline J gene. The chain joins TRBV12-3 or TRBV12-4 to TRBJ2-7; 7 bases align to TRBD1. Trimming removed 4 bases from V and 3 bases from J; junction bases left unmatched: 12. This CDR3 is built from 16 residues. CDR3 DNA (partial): TGTGCCAGCAGTTACATCCCCCGACAGGGCTTCTACGAG. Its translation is CASSYIPRQGFYE. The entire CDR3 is CASSYIPRQGFYEQYF.

The DNA read from the CDR3 is TGTGCCAGTAGTATAGTAGGACTAGCGAGCACCGGGGAG. The encoded protein is CASSIVGLASTGE. The whole CDR3 protein reads CASSIVGLASTGELFF. V and J are TRBV19 and TRBJ2-2; TRBD2 agrees at 9 bases. The read stops 3 residues short of the end of the CDR3; the missing end is completed from the germline J gene. The CDR3 is 16 residues long. Germline V gene sequence: CDR1 LNHDA, CDR2 SQIVND (reference sequence). Trimming took 1 base from V and 4 from J; bases not matched to a gene: 4.

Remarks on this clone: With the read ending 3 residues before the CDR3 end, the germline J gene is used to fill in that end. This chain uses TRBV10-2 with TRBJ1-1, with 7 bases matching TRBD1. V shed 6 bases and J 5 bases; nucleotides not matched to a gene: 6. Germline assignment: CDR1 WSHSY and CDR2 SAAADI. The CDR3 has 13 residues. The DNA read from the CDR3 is TGCGCCAGCAGGGCAGGGGGTTTGACTGAA. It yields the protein CASRAGGLTE. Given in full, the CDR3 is CASRAGGLTEAFF.

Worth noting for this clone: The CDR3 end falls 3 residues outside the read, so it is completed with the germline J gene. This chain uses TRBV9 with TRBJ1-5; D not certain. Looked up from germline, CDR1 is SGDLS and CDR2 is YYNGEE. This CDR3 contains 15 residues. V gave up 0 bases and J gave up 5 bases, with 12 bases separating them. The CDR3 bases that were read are TGTGCCAGCAGCGTAGGACCTCTCAGGCATCAGCCC. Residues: CASSVGPLRHQP. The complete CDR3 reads CASSVGPLRHQPQHF.

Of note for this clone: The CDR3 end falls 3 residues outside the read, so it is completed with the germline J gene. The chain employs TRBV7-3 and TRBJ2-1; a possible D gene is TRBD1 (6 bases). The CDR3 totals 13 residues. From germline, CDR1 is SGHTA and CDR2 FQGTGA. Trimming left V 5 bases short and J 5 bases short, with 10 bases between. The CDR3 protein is CASSPDRNNEQFF. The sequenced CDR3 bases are TGTGCCAGCAGCCCGGACAGAAACAATGAG.

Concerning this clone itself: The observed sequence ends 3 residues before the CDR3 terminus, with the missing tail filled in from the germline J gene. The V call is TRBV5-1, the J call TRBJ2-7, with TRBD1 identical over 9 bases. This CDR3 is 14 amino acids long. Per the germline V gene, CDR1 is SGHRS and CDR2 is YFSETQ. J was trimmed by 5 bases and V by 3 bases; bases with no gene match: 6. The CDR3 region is CASSWGDREHEQYF. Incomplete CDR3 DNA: TGCGCCAGCAGCTGGGGGGACAGGGAGCACGAG.

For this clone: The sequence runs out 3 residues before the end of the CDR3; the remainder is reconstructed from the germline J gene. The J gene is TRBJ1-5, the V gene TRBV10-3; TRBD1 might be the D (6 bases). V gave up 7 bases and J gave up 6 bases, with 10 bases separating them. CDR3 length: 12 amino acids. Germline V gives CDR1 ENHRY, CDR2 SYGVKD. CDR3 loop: CAIKETGQPQHF. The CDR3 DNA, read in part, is TGTGCCATCAAAGAGACAGGTCAGCCC.

The CDR3 here is CASSLGQERAEAFF. The covered CDR3 bases are TGTGCCAGCAGCTTGGGCCAAGAAAGGGCTGAA. This rearrangement joins TRBV5-4 to TRBJ1-1; D unresolved. The DNA ends 3 residues before the CDR3 does, and the rest of the CDR3 is filled in from the germline J gene. Germline V lookup: CDR1 SGHNT, CDR2 YYREEE (reference sequence). The V end lost 0 bases, the J end lost 6 bases, and 12 bases lay between the germline ends. CDR3 length: 14 amino acids.

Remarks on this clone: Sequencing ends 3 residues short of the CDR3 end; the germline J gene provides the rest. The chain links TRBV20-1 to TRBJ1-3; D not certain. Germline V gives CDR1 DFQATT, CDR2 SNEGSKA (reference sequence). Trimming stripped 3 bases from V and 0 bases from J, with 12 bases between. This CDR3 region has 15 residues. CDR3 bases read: TGCAGTGCTAGGTCACACGCCGACTCTGGAAACACC. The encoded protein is CSARSHADSGNT. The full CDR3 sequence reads CSARSHADSGNTIYF.

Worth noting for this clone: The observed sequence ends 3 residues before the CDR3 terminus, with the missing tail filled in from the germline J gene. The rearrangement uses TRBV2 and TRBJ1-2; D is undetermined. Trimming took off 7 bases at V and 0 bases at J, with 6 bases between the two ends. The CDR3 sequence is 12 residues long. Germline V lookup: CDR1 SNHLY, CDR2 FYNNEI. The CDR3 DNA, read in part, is TGTGCCAGCATAGCCTCTAACTATGGC. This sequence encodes CASIASNYG. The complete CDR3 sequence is CASIASNYGYTF.